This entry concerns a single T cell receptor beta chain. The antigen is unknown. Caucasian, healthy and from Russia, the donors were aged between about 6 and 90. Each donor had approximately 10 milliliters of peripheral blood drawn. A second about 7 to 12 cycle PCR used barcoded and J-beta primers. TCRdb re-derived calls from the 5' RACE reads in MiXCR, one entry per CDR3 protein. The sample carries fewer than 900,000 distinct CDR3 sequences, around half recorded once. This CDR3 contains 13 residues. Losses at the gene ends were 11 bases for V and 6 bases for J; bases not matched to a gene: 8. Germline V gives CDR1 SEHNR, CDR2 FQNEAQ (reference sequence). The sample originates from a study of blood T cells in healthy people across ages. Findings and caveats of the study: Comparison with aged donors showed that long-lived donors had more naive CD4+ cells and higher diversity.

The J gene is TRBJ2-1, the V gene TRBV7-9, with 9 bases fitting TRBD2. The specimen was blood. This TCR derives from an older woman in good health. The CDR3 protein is CAGWGLAGNEQFF. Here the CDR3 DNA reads TGTGCCGGCTGGGGACTAGCCGGCAATGAGCAGTTCTTC. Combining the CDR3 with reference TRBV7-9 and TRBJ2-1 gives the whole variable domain DTGVSQNPRHKITKRGQNVTFRCDPISEHNRLYWYRQTLGQGPEFLTYFQNEAQLEKSRLLSDRFSAERPKGSFSTLEIQRTEQGDSAMYLCAGWGLAGNEQFFGPGTRLTVL.